This is a list of T cell receptor beta chains from one sample in a study of CD8+ T cells in alopecia areata. Assay: immunoSEQ multiplex PCR; the TCRdb copy retains only in-frame clones and omits some. Of about 100,000 clones detected, 50% to 60% appear once; the ten largest clones hold roughly 25%. The sample comprised NKG2D-low CD8+ T cells sorted from blood. The receptors stem from a human donor with alopecia areata. CDR3s include the opening cysteine and the closing phenylalanine or tryptophan. D genes are given only for firm matches. The size entry is marked missing in some rows and otherwise reads once, few, many or a size class.

abundance	v_gene	j_gene	d_gene	CDR3aa	CDR3nt
-	TRBV25-1	TRBJ1-5	-	CASSEVGNQPQHF	TGTGCCAGCAGTGAGGTTGGCAATCAGCCCCAGCATTTT
-	TRBV29-1	TRBJ2-7	TRBD1	CSVAPDRDYEQYF	TGCAGCGTTGCCCCGGACAGGGACTACGAGCAGTACTTC
-	TRBV7-6	TRBJ1-1	TRBD1	CASSLDRGNTEAFF	TGTGCCAGCAGCTTGGACAGGGGGAACACTGAAGCTTTCTTT
-	TRBV27	TRBJ2-1	-	CASSGLEGSYNEQFF	TGTGCCAGCAGTGGTCTGGAGGGCTCCTACAATGAGCAGTTCTTC
-	TRBV30	TRBJ2-7	TRBD2	CAWSVPAGAYEQYF	TGTGCCTGGAGTGTACCAGCGGGGGCCTACGAGCAGTACTTC
-	TRBV6-6	TRBJ2-1	-	CASNVGGYLQDEQFF	TGTGCCAGCAACGTCGGCGGCTACCTCCAGGATGAGCAGTTCTTC
-	TRBV2	TRBJ2-7	-	CASSGGFFSEQYF	TGTGCCAGCAGTGGCGGGTTCTTCTCCGAGCAGTACTTC
few	TRBV7-9	TRBJ2-2	-	CASLGEAGELFF	TGTGCCAGTCTAGGGGAGGCCGGGGAGCTGTTTTTT
-	TRBV4-1	TRBJ2-1	TRBD2	CASSQRTSGQDSGSSYNEQFF	TGCGCCAGCAGCCAAAGAACCTCTGGACAGGATAGCGGGAGCTCCTACAATGAGCAGTTCTTC
-	TRBV7-9	TRBJ1-1	TRBD1	CASSLVRGSTEAFF	TGTGCCAGCAGCTTAGTCAGGGGGAGCACTGAAGCTTTCTTT
-	TRBV6-5	TRBJ2-3	-	CASSYQQADTQYF	TGTGCCAGCAGTTACCAACAGGCAGATACGCAGTATTTT
-	TRBV5-6	TRBJ2-3	TRBD1	CASSLQARDSDVQYF	TGTGCCAGCAGCTTGCAAGCCCGGGACAGTGACGTGCAGTATTTT
few	TRBV29-1	TRBJ2-3	TRBD2	CSVDPRELAGDTDTQYF	TGCAGCGTTGACCCGCGGGAACTAGCGGGAGACACAGATACGCAGTATTTT
-	TRBV28	TRBJ2-7	-	CASSLTQGAEQYF	TGTGCCAGCAGTTTAACACAGGGTGCCGAGCAGTACTTC
-	TRBV11-2	TRBJ2-7	-	CASSVSYEQYF	TGTGCCAGCAGCGTCTCCTACGAGCAGTACTTC
-	TRBV19	TRBJ2-1	-	CASSVDDDEQFF	TGTGCCAGTAGTGTGGACGACGATGAGCAGTTCTTC
-	TRBV19	TRBJ2-7	TRBD1	CASSLTGAYEQYF	TGTGCCAGTAGTCTGACAGGGGCGTACGAGCAGTACTTC
-	TRBV28	TRBJ1-1	TRBD1	CASSPGQIEAFF	TGTGCCAGCAGTCCGGGACAGATTGAAGCTTTCTTT
-	TRBV2	TRBJ2-5	-	CASSRFGPPLETQYF	TGTGCCAGCAGCCGCTTTGGACCCCCCCTAGAGACCCAGTACTTC
-	TRBV2	TRBJ2-3	-	CASSAPYRTVGDTQYF	TGTGCCAGCAGTGCCCCGTACCGGACAGTTGGAGATACGCAGTATTTT
few	TRBV28	TRBJ2-1	-	CASSLTGLNNEQFF	TGTGCCAGCAGTTTGACGGGACTGAACAATGAGCAGTTCTTC
-	TRBV7-6	TRBJ2-7	-	CASSLGTEYEQYF	TGTGCCAGCAGCTTAGGGACAGAATACGAGCAGTACTTC
-	TRBV4-1	TRBJ1-5	-	CASSQEGDSNQPQHF	TGCGCCAGCAGCCAAGAGGGGGACAGCAATCAGCCCCAGCATTTT
-	TRBV9	TRBJ1-1	-	CASRGGLNTEAFF	TGTGCCTCTCGTGGGGGCCTCAACACTGAAGCTTTCTTT
-	TRBV9	TRBJ2-2	-	CASSERDNGELFF	TGTGCCAGCAGCGAGAGGGATAACGGGGAGCTGTTTTTT
-	TRBV14	TRBJ1-2	-	CASSQVGGSDGYTF	TGTGCCAGCAGCCAAGTTGGGGGTTCAGATGGCTACACCTTC
-	TRBV15	TRBJ2-7	-	CATSKDYEQYF	TGTGCCACCAGCAAAGACTACGAGCAGTACTTC
-	TRBV15	TRBJ2-1	TRBD2	CATKASGGRNEQFF	TGTGCCACCAAAGCTAGCGGGGGAAGGAATGAGCAGTTCTTC
-	TRBV13	TRBJ1-5	-	CASSPRGSDQPQHF	TGTGCCAGCAGCCCAAGGGGCTCCGATCAGCCCCAGCATTTT
many	TRBV23-1	TRBJ1-5	-	CASSLGLREGQPQHF	TGCGCCAGCAGTCTAGGGCTCAGGGAAGGTCAGCCCCAGCATTTT
-	TRBV10-3	TRBJ1-5	-	CAIAVGGSNQPQHF	TGTGCCATCGCGGTGGGAGGAAGCAATCAGCCCCAGCATTTT
many	TRBV28	TRBJ2-3	-	CASSFLSGTDTQYF	TGTGCCAGCAGTTTCCTTAGCGGCACAGATACGCAGTATTTT